This entry lists 29 T cell receptor beta chains sequenced from one sample in a study of response to subunit inactivated influenza vaccine. TCRdb redid the calling of the RT-PCR reads with MiXCR, one entry per CDR3 protein. Of about 540,000 distinct CDR3 sequences listed, approximately 20% were seen once; the top ten hold 2.5% to 3%. These sequences were also reported in another study, on T cells expressing NK-cell markers. That source adds: With UMIs, 5'RACE template switching was used to make TCR beta cDNA.

This material consisted of CD4+ T cells sorted from PBMCs, taken roughly 13 days after vaccination. The receptors derive from a middle-aged man who received an inactivated influenza vaccine.

This clonotype was found a few times. This chain links TRBV20-1 with TRBJ2-4; 12 bases are shared with TRBD2. The V and J ends lost 2 bases and 8 bases, in that order; junction bases with no gene match: 7. In germline, CDR1 is DFQATT, CDR2 SNEGSKA (reference sequence). There are 15 residues in the CDR3. The CDR3 DNA is TGCAGTGCTAGAAAGACTAGCGGGAGATCGGACATTCAGTACTTC. Translating gives CSARKTSGRSDIQYF.

This chain joins TRBV5-1 and TRBJ2-1, with TRBD2 matching over 12 bases. The germline V gene encodes CDR1 SGHRS and CDR2 YFSETQ. The CDR3 extends over 16 amino acids. V was pared by 4 bases and J by 2 bases, with 4 bases of the junction left unmatched. The CDR3 loop is CASSPWTSGTYNEQFF. CDR3 bases: TGCGCCAGCAGCCCGTGGACTAGCGGGACCTACAATGAGCAGTTCTTC.

This clonotype was picked up a small number of times. V and J are TRBV5-4 and TRBJ2-7; no firm D call. V gave up 8 bases and J gave up 0 bases, with 15 bases separating them. Germline-derived CDR1 and CDR2 are SGHNT and YYREEE (reference sequence). The CDR3 extends over 14 amino acids. The CDR3 nucleotides are TGTGCCAGTTCCTTAAGCGCGAGCTCCTACGAGCAGTACTTC. This gives the protein CASSLSASSYEQYF.

This clonotype was counted between two and nine times. V usage is TRBV5-1 and J usage is TRBJ2-7; 8 bases align to TRBD2. Germline CDR1 is SGHRS and CDR2 is YFSETQ. The V gene end was trimmed by 0 bases and the J gene end by 5 bases; junction bases not matched to a gene: 4. CDR3 length: 14 amino acids. The CDR3 region is CASSLERGGDEQYF. The CDR3 DNA follows: TGCGCCAGCAGCTTGGAACGGGGGGGAGACGAGCAGTACTTC.

This clonotype was recorded a few times. V and J are TRBV18 and TRBJ1-6; 7 nucleotides agree with TRBD1. Trimming cost V 3 bases and J 6 bases; bases outside gene matches: 5. Germline CDR1 is KGHSH and CDR2 is LQKENI. This CDR3 is built from 15 residues. The CDR3 DNA follows: TGTGCCAGCTCACCGGATCAGGGGGGTAATTCACCCCTCCACTTT. Its protein product is CASSPDQGGNSPLHF.

V usage is TRBV12-3 or TRBV12-4 and J usage is TRBJ2-3, with 7 positions matching TRBD2. This CDR3 spans 11 amino acids. V lost 10 bases, J lost 5 bases, and 3 bases stayed unmatched. CDR3 in amino acids: CATSGGDTQYF. The DNA for the CDR3 is TGTGCCACTTCGGGGGGAGATACGCAGTATTTT.

This sequence joins TRBV27 and TRBJ2-5, with D maybe TRBD1 (5 bases). The CDR3 covers 19 residues. The germline V and J ends were trimmed by 6 bases and 5 bases, with 31 bases remaining between them. Germline values: CDR1 MNHEY, CDR2 SMNVEV (reference sequence). The chain's CDR3 is CASSSIGLLGEVDTETQYF. For the CDR3, the DNA is TGTGCCAGCAGCTCAATTGGGTTATTGGGCGAGGTGGACACGGAGACCCAGTACTTC.

This clonotype was detected many times. The chain couples TRBV7-9 to TRBJ2-2, with a possible D match to TRBD2 (6 bases). V was pared by 0 bases and J by 6 bases, with 8 bases between. Germline-derived CDR1 and CDR2 are SEHNR and FQNEAQ (reference sequence). This CDR3 spans 14 amino acids. CDR3 nucleotide sequence: TGTGCCAGCAGCTTAGCGGCGGGATCCGGGGAGCTGTTTTTT. It is translated as CASSLAAGSGELFF. The variable domain in full, completed from reference TRBV7-9 and TRBJ2-2, reads DTGVSQNPRHKITKRGQNVTFRCDPISEHNRLYWYRQTLGQGPEFLTYFQNEAQLEKSRLLSDRFSAERPKGSFSTLEIQRTEQGDSAMYLCASSLAAGSGELFFGEGSRLTVL.

This chain connects TRBV10-3 to TRBJ2-7; D gene unclear. The CDR3 has 14 residues. With 7 bases removed from V and 0 bases from J, the gap between germline ends came to 13 bases. Germline-derived CDR1 and CDR2 are ENHRY and SYGVKD. CDR3 residues: CAIKSQAVSYEQYF. CDR3 DNA sequence: TGTGCCATCAAGAGTCAGGCCGTCTCCTACGAGCAGTACTTC.

A few counts support this clonotype. The chain combines TRBV20-1 with TRBJ2-7; TRBD1 or TRBD2 may be the D gene (6 bases each). Germline V CDR1 and CDR2: DFQATT, SNEGSKA (reference sequence). Trimming pared 2 bases from V and 7 bases from J, leaving 15 bases between. CDR3 length: 13 amino acids. DNA of the CDR3: TGCAGTGCTAGACCCTCGGGGGCCCTGGAGCAGTACTTC. The encoded protein is CSARPSGALEQYF.

This clonotype was picked up a small number of times. The chain combines TRBV20-1 with TRBJ1-6; a possible D gene is TRBD1 (5 bases). V was trimmed by 6 bases and J by 8 bases, leaving 17 bases between them. CDR3 length: 14 amino acids. Germline V gene lookup returns CDR1 DFQATT and CDR2 SNEGSKA (reference sequence). Here the CDR3 reads CSAPGNGLDSPLHF. The CDR3 nucleotides read TGCAGTGCGCCAGGGAATGGCCTAGATTCACCCCTCCACTTT.

This clonotype was seen a few times. CDR3 residues: CSASMGGFTDTQYF. CDR3 DNA sequence: TGCAGTGCTTCTATGGGCGGTTTTACAGATACGCAGTATTTT. The chain combines TRBV20-1 with TRBJ2-3; D uncertain. Trimming removed 5 bases from V and 3 bases from J, with 15 bases in between. Per the germline V gene, CDR1 is DFQATT and CDR2 is SNEGSKA (reference sequence). This CDR3 spans 14 amino acids.

The rearrangement joins TRBV3-1 to TRBJ1-3, with D hard to call. This CDR3 spans 15 amino acids. The V gene lost 1 base and the J gene lost 0 bases, with 7 bases spanning the gap. The germline gives CDR1 LGHDT, CDR2 YNNKEL (reference sequence). Here the CDR3 reads CASSQGQPSGNTIYF. The DNA of the CDR3 is TGTGCCAGCAGCCAAGGCCAGCCCTCTGGAAACACCATATATTTT.

CDR3: CASSLGTGLVTEAFF. For the CDR3, the DNA is TGCGCCAGCAGCTTGGGGACAGGGTTGGTCACTGAAGCTTTCTTT. The rearrangement joins TRBV5-1 to TRBJ1-1; TRBD1 matches 8 bases. Germline CDR1 is SGHRS and CDR2 is YFSETQ. The ends lost 0 bases at V and 4 bases at J; junction bases unmatched: 5. The length of the CDR3 is 15 residues.

This clonotype occurred many times. The chain employs TRBV29-1 and TRBJ2-3, with D perhaps matching TRBD1 or TRBD2 (5 bases each). Germline CDR1 reads SQVTM; CDR2 reads ANQGSEA. Deletions cut 5 bases from V and 3 bases from J, with 18 bases between. This CDR3 region has 15 residues. For the CDR3, the DNA is TGCAGCGTTCGAAAGAGGGGCGGCGCGACAGATACGCAGTATTTT. Its translation: CSVRKRGGATDTQYF.

The chain combines TRBV12-3 or TRBV12-4 with TRBJ1-1; D might be TRBD1 (5 bases). This CDR3 contains 15 residues. V was clipped by 0 bases and J by 1 base, with 9 bases between them. CDR3 in amino acids: CASSLAYRSNTEAFF. The CDR3 nucleotides read TGTGCCAGCAGTTTAGCGTACAGGTCGAACACTGAAGCTTTCTTT.

This clonotype was detected a few times. The chain employs TRBV6-1 and TRBJ2-1; no clear D. CDR1 is MNHNS, CDR2 SASEGT, per germline. Trimming pared 8 bases from V and 4 bases from J, leaving 15 bases between. This CDR3 spans 14 amino acids. The CDR3 reads CASRVPGLYNEQFF. Here the CDR3 DNA reads TGTGCCAGCCGGGTTCCCGGCCTTTACAATGAGCAGTTCTTC.

This clonotype was found many times. CDR3 sequence reads: CSVERTGGTETQYF. CDR3 coding DNA: TGCAGCGTTGAAAGGACAGGGGGCACAGAGACCCAGTACTTC. The chain couples TRBV29-1 to TRBJ2-5; 11 nucleotides line up with TRBD1. CDR3 size: 14 residues. Per germline, CDR1 SQVTM and CDR2 ANQGSEA. The trim removed 2 bases at V and 4 bases at J, leaving 3 bases unmatched.

The chain links TRBV7-2 to TRBJ1-2; tentatively, D is TRBD1 (5 bases). The V gene's germline CDR1 is SGHTA and CDR2 FQGNSA. This CDR3 comprises 15 residues. V was cut by 4 bases and J by 4 bases, with 16 bases left in between. CDR3 nucleotides: TGTGCCAGCAGCTCGGCGGCAGGGAGTGGCTATGGCTACACCTTC. It encodes CASSSAAGSGYGYTF.

In its sample, this clonotype was seen a few times. The chain couples TRBV3-1 to TRBJ2-2; D might be TRBD1 (6 bases). Looked up from germline, CDR1 is LGHDT and CDR2 is YNNKEL (reference sequence). V was cut by 5 bases and J by 6 bases, with 19 bases left in between. This CDR3 has 16 amino acids. The CDR3 sequence: CASSNKLTGRPGELFF. CDR3 coding DNA: TGTGCCAGCAGCAATAAATTGACAGGCAGACCCGGGGAGCTGTTTTTT.

This clonotype was seen a handful of times. The chain joins TRBV7-2 to TRBJ2-5; TRBD2 aligns across 9 bases. Germline V gene sequence: CDR1 SGHTA, CDR2 FQGNSA. This CDR3 comprises 14 residues. The V segment lost 6 bases and the J segment 4 bases; nucleotides outside the gene matches: 6. CDR3 protein: CASRLAGGSETQYF. DNA of the CDR3: TGTGCCAGCAGACTAGCGGGCGGGTCAGAGACCCAGTACTTC.

This chain links TRBV29-1 with TRBJ2-3; 7 bases align to TRBD2. J gave up 4 bases and V 7 bases, and 11 bases lay outside the gene matches. The V gene's germline CDR1 is SQVTM and CDR2 ANQGSEA. This CDR3 spans 14 amino acids. CDR3 in DNA: TGCAGCGCTTCCTGGGCTAGCGGCCCAGATACGCAGTATTTT. Amino acid sequence: CSASWASGPDTQYF.

This clonotype came up a few times. The rearrangement joins TRBV28 to TRBJ2-2, with D tentatively TRBD1 (5 bases). The V end lost 3 bases, the J end lost 0 bases, and 26 bases lay between the germline ends. The CDR3 loop spans 21 amino acids. The germline V gene encodes CDR1 MDHEN and CDR2 SYDVKM. Here the CDR3 reads CASSFFPSRSQGRANTGELFF. The DNA for the CDR3 is TGTGCCAGCAGTTTTTTTCCGTCCCGCAGCCAGGGTCGGGCGAACACCGGGGAGCTGTTTTTT.

This clonotype was seen more than once but under ten times. The chain carries TRBV20-1 and TRBJ2-3; perhaps TRBD2 as D (5 bases). Germline V gives CDR1 DFQATT, CDR2 SNEGSKA (reference sequence). CDR3 length: 16 residues. V was cut by 0 bases and J by 0 bases, with 13 bases left in between. CDR3 residues: CSARDKSGLSTDTQYF. In DNA form, the CDR3 reads TGCAGTGCTAGAGATAAATCGGGATTAAGCACAGATACGCAGTATTTT.

CDR3 coding DNA: TGCAGTGTTGGGCAGGGGGCTCTTTTGGCCTACGAGCAGTACTTC. This gives the protein CSVGQGALLAYEQYF. J is TRBJ2-7 and V is TRBV20-1; the match to TRBD1 covers 8 bases. This CDR3 region has 15 residues. Germline CDR1 DFQATT, CDR2 SNEGSKA (reference sequence). With V trimmed by 7 bases and J by 2 bases, 13 bases remained unmatched.

This clonotype was picked up many times. V and J are TRBV20-1 and TRBJ2-7; no definite D call. The CDR3 has 12 amino acids. V was cut by 0 bases and J by 3 bases, with 6 bases left in between. The germline CDR1 and CDR2 sequences are DFQATT and SNEGSKA (reference sequence). CDR3 protein: CSARDNGYEQYF. In DNA form, the CDR3 reads TGCAGTGCTAGAGATAACGGCTACGAGCAGTACTTC.

J is TRBJ1-1 and V is TRBV15; 7 bases are a match to TRBD1. The CDR3 is made up of 15 amino acids. Germline V gene lookup returns CDR1 LNHNV and CDR2 YYDKDF (reference sequence). The V segment lost 5 bases and the J segment 1 base; nucleotides outside the gene matches: 7. For the CDR3, the DNA is TGTGCCACCAGCGGAGGACAGGTTGGGAACACTGAAGCTTTCTTT. This codes for CATSGGQVGNTEAFF.

The rearrangement uses TRBV6-2 or TRBV6-3 and TRBJ2-2; 12 nucleotides line up with TRBD2. The CDR3 totals 17 residues. Trimming at V came to 2 bases and at J to 6 bases, leaving 7 bases not matched to a gene. Germline values: CDR1 MNHEY, CDR2 SVGEGT. CDR3 in DNA: TGTGCCAGCAGTTACCGCCGGACTAGCGGGGACGCCGGGGAGCTGTTTTTT. This codes for CASSYRRTSGDAGELFF.

There are many counts of this clonotype. V is TRBV29-1 and J is TRBJ2-5; D not certain. The V gene lost 4 bases and the J gene lost 7 bases, with 10 bases spanning the gap. From germline, CDR1 is SQVTM and CDR2 ANQGSEA. The CDR3 consists of 11 residues. CDR3 amino acids: CSVAKERTQYF. For the CDR3, the DNA is TGCAGCGTTGCTAAGGAGCGGACCCAGTACTTC.